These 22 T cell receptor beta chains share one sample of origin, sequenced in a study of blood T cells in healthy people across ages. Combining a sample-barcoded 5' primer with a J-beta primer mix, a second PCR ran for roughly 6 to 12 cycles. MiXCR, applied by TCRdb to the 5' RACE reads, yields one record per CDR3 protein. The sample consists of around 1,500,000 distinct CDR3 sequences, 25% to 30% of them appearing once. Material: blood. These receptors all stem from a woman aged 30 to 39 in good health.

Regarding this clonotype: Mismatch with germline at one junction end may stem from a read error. The CDR3 DNA is TGCAGTGATCCGAGACTAGCGGGGGGCCCTAGCACAGGTACGCAGTATTTT. Translation: CSDPRLAGGPSTGTQYF. The V call is TRBV20-1, the J call TRBJ2-3; 13 bases align to TRBD2. The germline V gene has CDR1 DFQATT and CDR2 SNEGSKA (reference sequence). The CDR3 has 17 residues.

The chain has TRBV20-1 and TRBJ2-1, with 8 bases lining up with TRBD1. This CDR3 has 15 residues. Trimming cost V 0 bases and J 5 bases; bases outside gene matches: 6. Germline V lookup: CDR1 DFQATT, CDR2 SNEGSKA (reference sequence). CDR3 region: CSARENRGSDNEQFF. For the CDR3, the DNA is TGCAGTGCTAGAGAGAACAGGGGGTCGGACAATGAGCAGTTCTTC.

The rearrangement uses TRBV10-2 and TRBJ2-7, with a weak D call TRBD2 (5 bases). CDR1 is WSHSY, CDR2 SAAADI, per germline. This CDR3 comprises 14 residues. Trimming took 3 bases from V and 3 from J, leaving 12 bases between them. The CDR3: CASSEGLAIYEQYF. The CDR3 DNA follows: TGCGCCAGCAGTGAAGGCCTAGCCATCTACGAGCAGTACTTC.

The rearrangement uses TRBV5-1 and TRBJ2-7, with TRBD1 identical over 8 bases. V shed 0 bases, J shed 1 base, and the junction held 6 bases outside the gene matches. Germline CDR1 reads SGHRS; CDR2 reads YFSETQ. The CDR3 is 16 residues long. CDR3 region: CASSLVAGGKSYEQYF. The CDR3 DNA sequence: TGCGCCAGCAGCTTGGTCGCAGGGGGCAAGTCCTACGAGCAGTACTTC.

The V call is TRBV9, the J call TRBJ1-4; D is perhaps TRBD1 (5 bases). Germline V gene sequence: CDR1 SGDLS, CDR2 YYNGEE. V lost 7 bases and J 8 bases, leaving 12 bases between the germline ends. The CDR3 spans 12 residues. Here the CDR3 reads CASGAGGEKLFF. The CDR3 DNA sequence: TGTGCCAGCGGGGCCGGAGGGGAAAAACTGTTTTTT.

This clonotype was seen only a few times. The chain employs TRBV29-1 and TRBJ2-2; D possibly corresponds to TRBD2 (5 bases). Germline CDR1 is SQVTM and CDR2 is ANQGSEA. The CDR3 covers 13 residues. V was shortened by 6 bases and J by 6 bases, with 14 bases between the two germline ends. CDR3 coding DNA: TGCAGCGTGACTAACCAAAACTCCGGGGAGCTGTTTTTT. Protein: CSVTNQNSGELFF.

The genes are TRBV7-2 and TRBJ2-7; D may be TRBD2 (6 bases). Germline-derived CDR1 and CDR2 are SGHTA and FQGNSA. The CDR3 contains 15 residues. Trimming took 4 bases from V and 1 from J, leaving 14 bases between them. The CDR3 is CASSSGDGGSYEQYF. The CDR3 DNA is TGTGCCAGCAGCTCGGGGGATGGCGGTTCCTACGAGCAGTACTTC. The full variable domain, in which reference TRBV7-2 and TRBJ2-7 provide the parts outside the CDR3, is GAGVSQSPSNKVTEKGKDVELRCDPISGHTALYWYRQSLGQGLEFLIYFQGNSAPDKSGLPSDRFSAERTGGSVSTLTIQRTQQEDSAVYLCASSSGDGGSYEQYFGPGTRLTVT.

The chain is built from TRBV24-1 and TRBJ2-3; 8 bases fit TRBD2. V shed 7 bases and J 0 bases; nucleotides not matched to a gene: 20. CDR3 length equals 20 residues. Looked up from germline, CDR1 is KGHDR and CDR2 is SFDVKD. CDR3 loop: CATRTGPPLRASGSTDTQYF. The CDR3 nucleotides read TGTGCCACCAGGACCGGTCCCCCACTTAGGGCTAGCGGGAGCACAGATACGCAGTATTTT.

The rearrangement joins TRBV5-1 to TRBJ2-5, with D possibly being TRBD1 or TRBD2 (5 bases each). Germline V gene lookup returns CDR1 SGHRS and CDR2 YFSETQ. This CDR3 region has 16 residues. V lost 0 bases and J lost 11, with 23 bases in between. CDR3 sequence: CASSLEGAGFYNEQYF. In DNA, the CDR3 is TGCGCCAGCAGCTTGGAAGGGGCGGGTTTCTACAATGAGCAGTACTTC.

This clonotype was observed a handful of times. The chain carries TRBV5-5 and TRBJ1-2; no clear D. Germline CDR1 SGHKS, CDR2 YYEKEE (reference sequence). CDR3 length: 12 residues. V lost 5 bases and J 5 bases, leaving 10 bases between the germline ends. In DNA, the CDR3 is TGTGCCAGCAGTTTTCAGCAGTATGGCTACACCTTC. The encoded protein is CASSFQQYGYTF. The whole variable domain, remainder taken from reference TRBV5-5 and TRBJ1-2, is DAGVTQSPTHLIKTRGQQVTLRCSPISGHKSVSWYQQVLGQGPQFIFQYYEKEERGRGNFPDRFSARQFPNYSSELNVNALLLGDSALYLCASSFQQYGYTFGSGTRLTVV.

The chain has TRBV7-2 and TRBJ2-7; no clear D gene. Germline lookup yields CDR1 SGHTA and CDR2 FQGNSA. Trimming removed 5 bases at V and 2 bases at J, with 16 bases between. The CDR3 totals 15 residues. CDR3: CASSLNGDATYEQYF. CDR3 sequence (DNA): TGTGCCAGCAGCCTCAATGGAGACGCCACCTACGAGCAGTACTTC.

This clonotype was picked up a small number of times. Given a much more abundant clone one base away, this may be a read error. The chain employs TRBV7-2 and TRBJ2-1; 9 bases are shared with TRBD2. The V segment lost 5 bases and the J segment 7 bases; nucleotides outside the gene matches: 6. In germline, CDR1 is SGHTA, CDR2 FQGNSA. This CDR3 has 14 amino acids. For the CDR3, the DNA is TGTGCCAGCAGCCTCTCTAGCGGGGTGAATGAGCAGTTCTTC. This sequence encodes CASSLSSGVNEQFF.

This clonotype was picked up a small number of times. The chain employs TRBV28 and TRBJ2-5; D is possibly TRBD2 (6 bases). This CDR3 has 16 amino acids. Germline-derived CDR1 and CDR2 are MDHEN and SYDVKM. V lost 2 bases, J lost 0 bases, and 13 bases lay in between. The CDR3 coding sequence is TGTGCCAGCAGTTTAGAGGGCCTAGCGAACCAAGAGACCCAGTACTTC. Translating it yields CASSLEGLANQETQYF.

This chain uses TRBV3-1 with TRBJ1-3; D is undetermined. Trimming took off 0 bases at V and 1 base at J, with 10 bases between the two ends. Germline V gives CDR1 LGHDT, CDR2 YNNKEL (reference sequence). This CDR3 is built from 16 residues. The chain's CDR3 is CASSQEIAGSGNTIYF. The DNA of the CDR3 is TGTGCCAGCAGCCAAGAGATTGCGGGTTCTGGAAACACCATATATTTT.

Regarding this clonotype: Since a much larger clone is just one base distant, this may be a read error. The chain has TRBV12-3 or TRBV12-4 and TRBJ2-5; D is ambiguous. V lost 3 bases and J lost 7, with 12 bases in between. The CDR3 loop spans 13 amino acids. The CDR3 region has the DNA TGTGCCAGCAGTTTTGGGCAGTTAGGGACCCAGTACTTC. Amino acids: CASSFGQLGTQYF.

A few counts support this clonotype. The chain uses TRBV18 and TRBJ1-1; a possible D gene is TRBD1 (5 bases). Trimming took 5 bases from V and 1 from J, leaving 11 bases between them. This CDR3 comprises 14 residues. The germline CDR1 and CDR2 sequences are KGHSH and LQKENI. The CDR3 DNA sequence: TGTGCCAGCTCAATGCGGGGGAGGAACACTGAAGCTTTCTTT. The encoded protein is CASSMRGRNTEAFF.

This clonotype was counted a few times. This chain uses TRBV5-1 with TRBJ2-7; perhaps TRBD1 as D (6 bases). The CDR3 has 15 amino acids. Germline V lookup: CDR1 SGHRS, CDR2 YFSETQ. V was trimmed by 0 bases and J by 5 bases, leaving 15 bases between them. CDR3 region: CASSLAGARFDEQYF. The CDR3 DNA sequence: TGCGCCAGCAGCTTGGCAGGGGCGCGGTTCGACGAGCAGTACTTC.

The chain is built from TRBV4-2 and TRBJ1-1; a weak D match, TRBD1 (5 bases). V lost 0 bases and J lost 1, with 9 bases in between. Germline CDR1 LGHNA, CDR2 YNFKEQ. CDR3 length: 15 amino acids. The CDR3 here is CASSQDRGPNTEAFF. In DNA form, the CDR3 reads TGTGCCAGCAGCCAAGATAGGGGTCCGAACACTGAAGCTTTCTTT.

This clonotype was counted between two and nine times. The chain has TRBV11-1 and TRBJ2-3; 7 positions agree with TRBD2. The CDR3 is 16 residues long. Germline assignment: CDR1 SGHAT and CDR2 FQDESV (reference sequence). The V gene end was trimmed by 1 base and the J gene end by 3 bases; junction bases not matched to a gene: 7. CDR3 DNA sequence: TGTGCCAGCAGCTTAGTTTGTCCGGGAGGAACAGATACGCAGTATTTT. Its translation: CASSLVCPGGTDTQYF.

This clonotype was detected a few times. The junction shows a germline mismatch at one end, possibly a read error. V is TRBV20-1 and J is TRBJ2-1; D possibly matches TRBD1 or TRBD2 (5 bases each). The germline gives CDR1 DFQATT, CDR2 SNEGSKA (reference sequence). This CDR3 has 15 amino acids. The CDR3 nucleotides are TGCGGTGCTACAGGAGCGGTAGTAATCTACAATGAGCAGTTCTTC. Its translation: CGATGAVVIYNEQFF.

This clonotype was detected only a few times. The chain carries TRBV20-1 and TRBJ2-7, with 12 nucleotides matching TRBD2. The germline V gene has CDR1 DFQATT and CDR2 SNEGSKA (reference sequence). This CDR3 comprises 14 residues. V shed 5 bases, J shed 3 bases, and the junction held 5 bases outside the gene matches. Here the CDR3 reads CSACLTSGSYEQYF. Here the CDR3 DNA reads TGCAGTGCTTGTCTGACTAGCGGGAGCTACGAGCAGTACTTC.

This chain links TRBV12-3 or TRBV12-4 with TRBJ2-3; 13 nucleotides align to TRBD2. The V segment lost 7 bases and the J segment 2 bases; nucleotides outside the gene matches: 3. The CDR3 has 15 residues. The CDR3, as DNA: TGTGCCAGCAAGGGGACTAGCGGGGTCACAGATACGCAGTATTTT. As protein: CASKGTSGVTDTQYF.